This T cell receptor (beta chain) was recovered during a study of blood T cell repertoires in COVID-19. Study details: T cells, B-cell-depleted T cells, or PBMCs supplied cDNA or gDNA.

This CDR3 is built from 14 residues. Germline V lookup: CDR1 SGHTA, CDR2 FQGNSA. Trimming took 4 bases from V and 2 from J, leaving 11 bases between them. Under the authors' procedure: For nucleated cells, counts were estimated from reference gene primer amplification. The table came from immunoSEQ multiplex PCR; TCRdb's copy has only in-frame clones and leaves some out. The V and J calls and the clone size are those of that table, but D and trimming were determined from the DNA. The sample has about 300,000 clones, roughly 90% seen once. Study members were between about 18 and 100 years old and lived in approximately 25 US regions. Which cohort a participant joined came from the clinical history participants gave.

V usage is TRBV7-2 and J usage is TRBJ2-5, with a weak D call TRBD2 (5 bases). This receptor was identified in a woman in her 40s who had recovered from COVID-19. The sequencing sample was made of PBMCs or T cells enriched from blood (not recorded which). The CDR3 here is CASSSTRVQETQYF. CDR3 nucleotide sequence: TGTGCCAGCAGCTCCACGCGGGTACAAGAGACCCAGTACTTC. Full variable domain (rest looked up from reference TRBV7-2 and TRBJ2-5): GAGVSQSPSNKVTEKGKDVELRCDPISGHTALYWYRQSLGQGLEFLIYFQGNSAPDKSGLPSDRFSAERTGGSVSTLTIQRTQQEDSAVYLCASSSTRVQETQYFGPGTRLLVL.